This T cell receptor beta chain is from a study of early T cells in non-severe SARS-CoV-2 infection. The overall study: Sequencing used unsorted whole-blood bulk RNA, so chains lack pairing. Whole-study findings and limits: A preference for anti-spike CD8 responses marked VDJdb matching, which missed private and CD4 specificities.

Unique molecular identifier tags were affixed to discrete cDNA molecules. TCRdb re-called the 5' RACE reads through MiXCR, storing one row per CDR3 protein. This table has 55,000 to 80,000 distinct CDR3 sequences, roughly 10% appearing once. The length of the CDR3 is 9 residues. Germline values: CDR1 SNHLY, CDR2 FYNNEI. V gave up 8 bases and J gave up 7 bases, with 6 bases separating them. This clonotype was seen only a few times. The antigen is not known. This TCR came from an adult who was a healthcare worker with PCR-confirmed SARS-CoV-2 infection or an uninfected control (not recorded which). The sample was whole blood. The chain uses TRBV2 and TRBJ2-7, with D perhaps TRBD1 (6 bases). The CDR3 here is CASGTEQYF. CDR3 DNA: TGTGCCAGCGGGACAGAGCAGTACTTC.